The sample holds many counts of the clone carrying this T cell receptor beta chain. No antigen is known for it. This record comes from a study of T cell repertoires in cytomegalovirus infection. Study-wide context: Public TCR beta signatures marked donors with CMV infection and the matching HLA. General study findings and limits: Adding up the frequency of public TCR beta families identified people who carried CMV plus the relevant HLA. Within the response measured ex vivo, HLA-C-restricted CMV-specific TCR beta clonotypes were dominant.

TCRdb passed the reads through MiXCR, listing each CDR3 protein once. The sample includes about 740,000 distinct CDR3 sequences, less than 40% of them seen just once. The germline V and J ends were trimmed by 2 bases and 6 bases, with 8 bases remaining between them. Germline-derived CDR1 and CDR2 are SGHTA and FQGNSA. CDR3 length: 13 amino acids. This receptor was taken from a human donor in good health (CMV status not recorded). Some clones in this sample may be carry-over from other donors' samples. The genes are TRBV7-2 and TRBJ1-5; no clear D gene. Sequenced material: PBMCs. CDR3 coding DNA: TGTGCCAGCAGCTTATATCCGGGTCAGCCCCAGCATTTT. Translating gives CASSLYPGQPQHF.